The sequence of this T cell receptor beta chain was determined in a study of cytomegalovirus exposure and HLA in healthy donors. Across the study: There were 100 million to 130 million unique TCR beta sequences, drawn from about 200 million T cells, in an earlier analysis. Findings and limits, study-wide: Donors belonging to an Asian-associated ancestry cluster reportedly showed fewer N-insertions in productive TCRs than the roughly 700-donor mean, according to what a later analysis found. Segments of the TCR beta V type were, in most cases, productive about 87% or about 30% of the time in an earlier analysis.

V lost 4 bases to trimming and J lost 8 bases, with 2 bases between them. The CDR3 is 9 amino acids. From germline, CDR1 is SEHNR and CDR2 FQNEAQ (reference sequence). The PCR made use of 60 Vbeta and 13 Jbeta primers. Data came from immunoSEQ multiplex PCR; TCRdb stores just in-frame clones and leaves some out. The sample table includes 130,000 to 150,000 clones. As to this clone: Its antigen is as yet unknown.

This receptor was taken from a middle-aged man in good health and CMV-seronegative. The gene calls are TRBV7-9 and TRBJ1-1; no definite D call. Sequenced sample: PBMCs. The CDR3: CASSSEAFF. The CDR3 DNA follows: TGTGCCAGCAGCTCGGAAGCTTTCTTT.